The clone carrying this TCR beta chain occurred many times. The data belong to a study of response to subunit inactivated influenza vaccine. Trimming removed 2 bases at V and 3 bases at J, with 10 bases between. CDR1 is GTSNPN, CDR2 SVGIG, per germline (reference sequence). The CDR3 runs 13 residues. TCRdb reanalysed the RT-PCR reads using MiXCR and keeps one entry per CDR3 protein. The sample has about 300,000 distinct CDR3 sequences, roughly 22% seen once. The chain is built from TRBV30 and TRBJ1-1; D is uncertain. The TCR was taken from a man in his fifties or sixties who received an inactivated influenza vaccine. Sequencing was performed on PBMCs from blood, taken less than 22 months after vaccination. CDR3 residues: CAWSPLLDTEAFF. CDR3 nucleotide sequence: TGTGCCTGGAGTCCTCTTCTAGACACTGAAGCTTTCTTT.